This T cell receptor (beta chain) came from a study of regulatory T cells in long-lasting Graves disease. Study-level information: Less than 3 months of antithyroid drugs had been taken by newly diagnosed Graves' patients.

Investigators prepared the TCR beta libraries by applying iRepertoire HTBI primers and Arm-PCR of CDR3 regions. Original analysis: The samples yielded 62 TRBV and 14 TRBJ segments. Via MiXCR, TCRdb re-called the multiplex PCR reads, giving one row per CDR3 protein. The V and J calls, along with clone size, are taken from TCRdb and not from the paper's own processing. The sample holds 560,000 or so distinct CDR3 sequences, about 16% seen once. Many counts were recorded for this clonotype. Time point indicated: newly diagnosed GD, antithyroid drugs for less than 3 months. The TCR library was made from RNA that had been extracted from PBMCs in TRIzol. Graves' disease diagnosis used American Thyroid Association guidelines. This sample also appeared in a second study, on T cells in Graves' hyperthyroidism and ophthalmopathy.

The specimen was peripheral blood mononuclear cells (PBMCs), collected at new diagnosis, from a patient treated with antithyroid drugs. The receptor was derived from a man aged 18 to 29 with Graves disease.

The CDR3 DNA follows: TGCAGTGCTAGCCCCAGGGGGCGCCCCACTGAAGCTTTCTTT. It specifies CSASPRGRPTEAFF. The V and J genes are TRBV20-1 and TRBJ1-1; 8 bases fit TRBD1. Losses at the gene ends were 3 bases for V and 4 bases for J; bases not matched to a gene: 7. Germline CDR1 is DFQATT and CDR2 is SNEGSKA (reference sequence). This CDR3 spans 14 amino acids.